This TCR beta chain was observed in a study of T cell responses to AZD1222 COVID-19 vaccine. Study-level findings and limits: Repertoire sampling was restricted to post-peak T cell response timepoints. Seropositive at baseline were only a handful of AZD1222 recipients. Reportedly, nearly half of unique spike TCRs recognized epitopes outside B.1.351/B.1.1.7 mutations.

Worth noting for this clone: Its specificity is not known.

V was trimmed by 0 bases and J by 8 bases, leaving 8 bases between them. Germline CDR1 reads MNHEY; CDR2 reads SMNVEV (reference sequence). The CDR3 has 13 amino acids. Combined were second doses at about 4 or about 12 weeks. Only in-frame clones appear in the TCRdb table, and some are missing; sequencing was by immunoSEQ multiplex PCR. The data contain 110,000 or so clones, around 88% of them singletons. The chain combines TRBV27 with TRBJ1-3; no definite D call. The sequence derives from an adult who received the AZD1222 COVID-19 vaccine. This specimen was peripheral blood, taken 28 days after the second AZD1222 dose. In nucleotides, the CDR3 is TGTGCCAGCAGTTTATCGATAGGAGACACCATATATTTT. This codes for CASSLSIGDTIYF.